The entry below describes one T cell receptor beta chain. Its antigen is as yet unknown. This sample stems from a study of T-cell memory formation after mild COVID-19. Findings and limits, study-wide: Balance between CD4 and CD8 was seen in clones contracting day 15 to 85, and a CD4+ lean was seen in later expanders.

TCRdb called the 5' RACE reads again in MiXCR, with one record for every CDR3 protein. The sample holds around 300,000 distinct CDR3 sequences, less than 9.5% seen once. This clonotype was sampled from a young man who had mild COVID-19 (a few samples of this study predate the infection). Cell type and time point are not known. Sequences were obtained from PBMCs or a T cell subset sorted from them (not recorded which).

As DNA, the CDR3 is TGTGCCAGCAGCCCTAGGGGACTCGCGGGGGGTGGTCAGTTCTTC. It yields the protein CASSPRGLAGGGQFF. This chain connects TRBV11-2 to TRBJ2-1, with 8 bases matching TRBD2. This CDR3 spans 15 amino acids. The V segment lost 5 bases and the J segment 13 bases; nucleotides outside the gene matches: 16. Per germline, CDR1 SGHAT and CDR2 FQNNGV. Full variable domain (missing parts from reference TRBV11-2 and TRBJ2-1): EAGVAQSPRYKIIEKRQSVAFWCNPISGHATLYWYQQILGQGPKLLIQFQNNGVVDDSQLPKDRFSAERLKGVDSTLKIQPAKLEDSAVYLCASSPRGLAGGGQFFGPGTRLTVL.